This T cell receptor beta chain is from a study of T cells in Graves' hyperthyroidism and ophthalmopathy. Researchers amplified the TCR beta CDR3 regions from RNA transcripts. Carried out on the TCR CDR3, a first-round RT-PCR used the HTBI primer set. MiXCR was run by TCRdb on the multiplex PCR reads, yielding one entry per CDR3 protein. Of nearly 600,000 distinct CDR3 sequences listed, around 14% are singletons. The germline V and J ends were trimmed by 4 bases and 6 bases, with 24 bases remaining between them. CDR1 and CDR2 from the germline V gene are LGHDT and YNNKEL (reference sequence). The CDR3 runs to 17 residues. Orbital computed tomography, thyroid ultrasound, serum thyroxine and TRAb, and clinical symptoms together informed the diagnoses. This clonotype came up many times.

The V gene is TRBV3-1, the J gene TRBJ1-1, with a tentative D call TRBD1 (5 bases). The source is a woman aged 30 to 39 with Graves' hyperthyroidism that later progressed to Graves' ophthalmopathy. The sample was blood. In nucleotides, the CDR3 is TGTGCCAGCAGCCTAACGGACCGGGACGGGGGAAGGGCTGAAGCTTTCTTT. It encodes CASSLTDRDGGRAEAFF.